A selection of T cell receptor beta chains follows, all from one sample in a study of blood T cell repertoires in COVID-19. Profiled with immunoSEQ multiplex PCR; TCRdb holds only in-frame clones, not every one. The sample holds some 86,000 clones, approximately 88% seen once. The sequenced material came from peripheral blood. These receptors originate from an elderly woman with active or convalescent COVID-19. The CDR3 runs from the conserved cysteine through the conserved F or W. D genes are given only for firm matches. The size field is filled for only some rows; it gives once, few, many or a size class.

j_call	clone_size	v_call	d_call	cdr3_aa	cdr3_nt
TRBJ1-2	-	TRBV19	TRBD1	CASKRRTGAGGYTF	TGTGCCAGTAAGCGGAGGACAGGGGCGGGGGGCTACACCTTC
TRBJ2-1	once	TRBV27	-	CASSFSLADEQFF	TGTGCCAGCAGTTTTTCCCTAGCTGATGAGCAGTTCTTC
TRBJ2-1	-	TRBV7-2	-	CASSLTAGSYNEQFF	TGTGCCAGCAGCCTGACAGCCGGCTCTTACAATGAGCAGTTCTTC
TRBJ1-1	once	TRBV4-3	-	CASSQSVGGWNTEAFF	TGCGCCAGCAGCCAATCTGTGGGGGGATGGAACACTGAAGCTTTCTTT
TRBJ1-6	few	TRBV4-1	TRBD1	CASSQTGGSPLHF	TGCGCCAGCAGCCAAACAGGGGGGTCACCCCTCCACTTT
TRBJ2-5	-	TRBV6-5	TRBD1	CASRDRGPPETQYF	TGTGCCAGCAGGGACAGGGGCCCTCCTGAGACCCAGTACTTC
TRBJ2-7	-	TRBV18	TRBD1	CASSPSGTGVHEQYF	TGTGCCAGCTCACCGTCCGGGACAGGGGTCCACGAGCAGTACTTC
TRBJ2-2	once	TRBV19	-	CASSTRASGELFF	TGTGCCAGTAGCACGAGGGCTTCCGGGGAGCTGTTTTTT
TRBJ2-7	-	TRBV24-1	TRBD1	CATVPTGGTYEQYF	TGTGCCACGGTACCAACAGGGGGCACCTACGAGCAGTACTTC
TRBJ2-3	-	TRBV7-6	TRBD2	CASSSPLAGDTDTQYF	TGTGCCAGCAGCTCGCCCCTGGCGGGGGACACAGATACGCAGTATTTT
TRBJ1-2	-	TRBV11-1	-	CASSAGPGYGYTF	TGTGCCAGCAGCGCAGGGCCAGGTTATGGCTACACCTTC
TRBJ1-2	-	TRBV5-4	TRBD1	CASGTDFNYGYTF	TGTGCCAGCGGGACAGATTTTAACTATGGCTACACCTTC
TRBJ2-1	-	TRBV19	TRBD1	CASSIWDSLSYNEQFF	TGTGCCAGTAGTATATGGGACAGCCTATCCTACAATGAGCAGTTCTTC
TRBJ2-5	-	TRBV7-9	TRBD1	CASSFVTGGSETQYF	TGTGCCAGCAGCTTTGTGACAGGGGGCAGTGAGACCCAGTACTTC
TRBJ2-2	-	TRBV18	TRBD2	CASSPRAVSGNNAGELFF	TGTGCCAGCTCACCACGGGCTGTAAGCGGGAATAACGCCGGGGAGCTGTTTTTT
TRBJ2-1	-	TRBV28	-	CASSLWGRTYNEQFF	TGTGCCAGCAGTTTATGGGGGAGGACCTACAATGAGCAGTTCTTC
TRBJ1-2	-	TRBV28	-	CASTDRIYGYTF	TGTGCCAGCACAGACAGAATCTATGGCTACACCTTC
TRBJ2-3	-	TRBV6-4	TRBD2	CASSAERGADTQYF	TGTGCCAGCAGTGCGGAGCGGGGGGCAGATACGCAGTATTTT
TRBJ1-1	-	TRBV19	-	CASSTQVNTEAFF	TGTGCCAGTAGTACTCAGGTAAACACTGAAGCTTTCTTT
TRBJ1-1	-	TRBV3-1/TRBV3-2	-	CASSYGGETEAFF	TGTGCCAGCAGCTACGGGGGGGAGACTGAAGCTTTCTTT
TRBJ2-5	-	TRBV29-1	-	CSVSTQETQYF	TGCAGCGTTTCTACCCAAGAGACCCAGTACTTC
TRBJ1-4	once	TRBV28	TRBD1	CASSPGTGVRGNEKLFF	TGTGCCAGCAGTCCCGGGACAGGGGTTCGGGGTAATGAAAAACTGTTTTTT
TRBJ2-2	-	TRBV10-1	-	CASSVGQNTGELFF	TGCGCCAGCAGTGTAGGACAGAACACCGGGGAGCTGTTTTTT
TRBJ1-1	-	TRBV30	-	CAWSDRVDTEAFF	TGTGCCTGGAGTGACAGAGTAGACACTGAAGCTTTCTTT
TRBJ2-7	-	TRBV12-3/TRBV12-4	TRBD2	CASSRDYSYEQYF	TGTGCCAGCAGCCGGGACTACTCCTACGAGCAGTACTTC
TRBJ2-7	-	TRBV19	TRBD1	CASLSGGTYEQYF	TGTGCCAGCTTGTCAGGGGGCACCTACGAGCAGTACTTC
TRBJ2-5	-	TRBV5-1	TRBD2	CASSLAGTSVETQYF	TGCGCCAGCAGCTTGGCCGGGACTAGCGTAGAGACCCAGTACTTC
TRBJ2-3	-	TRBV2	TRBD2	CASSEARAGGSTDTQYF	TGTGCCAGCAGTGAAGCGAGGGCGGGAGGTAGCACAGATACGCAGTATTTT
TRBJ2-1	-	TRBV6-2/TRBV6-3	TRBD2	CASSPLLAGVRNEQFF	TGTGCCAGCAGCCCGCTACTAGCGGGAGTGAGGAATGAGCAGTTCTTC
TRBJ2-7	-	TRBV11-2	-	CASSLSQGRVEQYF	TGTGCCAGCAGCTTATCCCAGGGGAGGGTCGAGCAGTACTTC
TRBJ1-5	few	TRBV12-3/TRBV12-4	-	CASSLGTRPQHF	TGTGCCAGCAGTTTAGGGACAAGGCCCCAGCATTTT
TRBJ2-3	-	TRBV5-5	TRBD2	CASSIGLVETDTQYF	TGTGCCAGCAGCATCGGACTAGTCGAGACAGATACGCAGTATTTT
TRBJ1-2	-	TRBV4-1	-	CASSQVGTTNYGYTF	TGCGCCAGCAGCCAAGTTGGGACTACTAACTATGGCTACACCTTC
TRBJ2-5	once	TRBV4-2	TRBD2	CASSRGGRGLVQTQYF	TGTGCCAGCAGCCGGGGGGGTCGCGGTCTGGTCCAGACCCAGTACTTC
TRBJ1-2	-	TRBV30	-	CAWSPLPGYGYTF	TGTGCCTGGAGTCCCCTCCCGGGGTATGGCTACACCTTC
TRBJ1-5	-	TRBV7-9	TRBD1	CASSQGGYQPQHF	TGTGCCAGCAGCCAGGGGGGTTATCAGCCCCAGCATTTT
TRBJ1-6	-	TRBV5-1	TRBD1	CASSPTGTGTGFSPLHF	TGCGCCAGCAGCCCTACTGGGACCGGGACAGGCTTTTCACCCCTCCACTTT
TRBJ2-1	-	TRBV4-3	TRBD2	CASSQGWLAAQFF	TGCGCCAGCAGCCAAGGATGGCTAGCGGCTCAGTTCTTC
TRBJ1-2	-	TRBV7-2	-	CASSPGRSYGYTF	TGTGCCAGCAGTCCGGGTCGGAGCTATGGCTACACCTTC
TRBJ2-7	-	TRBV7-3	TRBD1	CASSPTGIPYEQYF	TGTGCCAGCAGCCCGACAGGGATACCCTACGAGCAGTACTTC
TRBJ1-2	-	TRBV7-9	-	CASSLDRQAFSGYTF	TGTGCCAGCAGCTTAGACCGGCAGGCGTTTAGTGGCTACACCTTC
TRBJ1-2	once	TRBV11-2	-	CASSLAFLEPSNYGYTF	TGTGCCAGCAGCTTAGCTTTTTTAGAACCCTCTAACTATGGCTACACCTTC
TRBJ2-5	-	TRBV6-6	TRBD2	CASSSLAGTQETQYF	TGTGCCAGCAGTTCCCTAGCGGGGACCCAAGAGACCCAGTACTTC
TRBJ1-2	-	TRBV2	TRBD1	CASRQGSLYGYTF	TGTGCCAGCCGACAGGGCAGTCTCTATGGCTACACCTTC
TRBJ2-7	-	TRBV19	-	CASTQGYEQYF	TGTGCCAGTACCCAGGGCTACGAGCAGTACTTC
TRBJ2-1	-	TRBV19	-	CASGNSVGSYNEQFF	TGTGCCAGTGGGAATAGCGTCGGTTCGTACAATGAGCAGTTCTTC
TRBJ1-5	-	TRBV7-2	TRBD1	CASRPGTVLQPQHF	TGTGCCAGCAGGCCTGGGACAGTCCTCCAGCCCCAGCATTTT
TRBJ2-3	-	TRBV2	-	CASTPLSDTQYF	TGTGCCAGCACCCCCCTATCGGATACGCAGTATTTT
TRBJ2-7	-	TRBV28	-	CASSEARGEQYF	TGTGCCAGCAGCGAGGCCAGAGGAGAGCAGTACTTC
TRBJ1-6	-	TRBV21-1	-	CASTEGGQGANRYRSYNSPLHF	TGTGCCAGCACCGAGGGGGGACAGGGGGCCAACCGATACCGCTCCTATAATTCACCCCTCCACTTT
TRBJ2-1	-	TRBV18	TRBD2	CASSPRRLAGGQDNEQFF	TGTGCCAGCTCACCAAGGAGACTAGCGGGGGGGCAGGACAATGAGCAGTTCTTC
TRBJ1-3	-	TRBV5-6	TRBD1	CASSLAPAGDRDPGNTIYF	TGTGCCAGCAGCTTAGCTCCGGCAGGGGACAGGGACCCTGGAAACACCATATATTTT
TRBJ1-4	-	TRBV10-3	-	CAISELRGVNEKLFF	TGTGCCATCAGTGAGCTCAGGGGAGTTAATGAAAAACTGTTTTTT
TRBJ2-3	-	TRBV10-3	TRBD2	CAIRKGLAGGTDTQYF	TGTGCCATCAGAAAGGGACTAGCGGGGGGCACAGATACGCAGTATTTT
TRBJ2-7	-	TRBV19	TRBD2	CASSIGASGNYEQYF	TGTGCCAGTAGTATTGGAGCTAGCGGGAACTACGAGCAGTACTTC
TRBJ1-6	few	TRBV7-3	-	CASSLKGGNSPLHF	TGTGCCAGCAGCTTAAAAGGAGGGAATTCACCCCTCCACTTT
TRBJ2-3	-	TRBV7-3	TRBD2	CASSLMAGGQDTQYF	TGTGCCAGCAGCTTAATGGCGGGGGGCCAAGATACGCAGTATTTT
TRBJ2-5	few	TRBV7-9	-	CASSLVGQGLTQYF	TGTGCCAGCAGCTTAGTAGGGCAGGGTTTGACCCAGTACTTC